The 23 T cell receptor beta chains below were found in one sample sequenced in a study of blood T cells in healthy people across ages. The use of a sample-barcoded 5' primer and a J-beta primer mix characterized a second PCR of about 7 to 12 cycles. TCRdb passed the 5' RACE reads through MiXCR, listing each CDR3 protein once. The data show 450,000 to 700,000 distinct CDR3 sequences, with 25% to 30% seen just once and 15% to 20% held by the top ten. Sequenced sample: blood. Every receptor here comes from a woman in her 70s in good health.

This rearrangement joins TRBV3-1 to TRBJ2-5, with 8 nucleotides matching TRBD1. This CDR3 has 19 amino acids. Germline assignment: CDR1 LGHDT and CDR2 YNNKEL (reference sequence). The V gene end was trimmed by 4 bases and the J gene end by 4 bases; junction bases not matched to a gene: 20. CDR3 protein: CASSRTDPGGPTVRETQYF. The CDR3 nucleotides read TGTGCCAGCAGCCGAACCGACCCAGGGGGCCCGACAGTTCGAGAGACCCAGTACTTC.

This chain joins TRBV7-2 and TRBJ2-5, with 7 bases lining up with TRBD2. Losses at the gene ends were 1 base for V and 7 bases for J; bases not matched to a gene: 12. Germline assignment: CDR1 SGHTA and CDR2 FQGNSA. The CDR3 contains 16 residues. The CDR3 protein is CASSLGGGMTFGTQYF. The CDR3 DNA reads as TGTGCCAGCAGCTTAGGGGGGGGGATGACTTTTGGGACCCAGTACTTC. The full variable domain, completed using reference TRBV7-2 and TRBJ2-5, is GAGVSQSPSNKVTEKGKDVELRCDPISGHTALYWYRQSLGQGLEFLIYFQGNSAPDKSGLPSDRFSAERTGGSVSTLTIQRTQQEDSAVYLCASSLGGGMTFGTQYFGPGTRLLVL.

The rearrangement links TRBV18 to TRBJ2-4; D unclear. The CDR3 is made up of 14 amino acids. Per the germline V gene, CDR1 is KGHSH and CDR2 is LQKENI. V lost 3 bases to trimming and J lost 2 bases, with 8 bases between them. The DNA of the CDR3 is TGTGCCAGCTCACCCTCAGATCCCAAAAACATTCAGTACTTC. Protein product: CASSPSDPKNIQYF. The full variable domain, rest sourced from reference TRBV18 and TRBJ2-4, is NAGVMQNPRHLVRRRGQEARLRCSPMKGHSHVYWYRQLPEEGLKFMVYLQKENIIDESGMPKERFSAEFPKEGPSILRIQQVVRGDSAAYFCASSPSDPKNIQYFGAGTRLSVL.

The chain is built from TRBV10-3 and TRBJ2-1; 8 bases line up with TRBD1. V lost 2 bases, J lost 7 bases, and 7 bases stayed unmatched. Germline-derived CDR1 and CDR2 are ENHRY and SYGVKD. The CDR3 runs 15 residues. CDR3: CAISEGTGQLNEQFF. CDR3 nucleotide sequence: TGTGCCATCAGTGAGGGGACAGGACAACTAAATGAGCAGTTCTTC.

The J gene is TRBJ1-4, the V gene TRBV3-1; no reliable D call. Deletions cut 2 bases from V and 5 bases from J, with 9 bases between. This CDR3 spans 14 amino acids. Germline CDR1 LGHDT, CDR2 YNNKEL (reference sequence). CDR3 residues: CASSQSVLNEKLFF. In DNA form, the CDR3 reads TGTGCCAGCAGCCAATCAGTCTTAAATGAAAAACTGTTTTTT.

Here the CDR3 DNA reads TGTGCCAGCACAGCAGGGGGCCCCCACAATGAGCAGTTCTTC. Its protein product is CASTAGGPHNEQFF. The chain links TRBV25-1 to TRBJ2-5; 8 positions agree with TRBD1. The DNA matches TRBJ2-1 better at its end, which makes the J call doubtful. This CDR3 comprises 14 residues. Germline-derived CDR1 and CDR2 are MGHDK and SYGVNS.

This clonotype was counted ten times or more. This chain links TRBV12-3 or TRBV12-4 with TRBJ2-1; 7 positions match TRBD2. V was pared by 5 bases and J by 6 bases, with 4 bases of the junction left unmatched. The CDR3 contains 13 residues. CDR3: CASSPGTINEQFF. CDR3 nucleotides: TGTGCCAGCAGTCCCGGGACTATCAATGAGCAGTTCTTC.

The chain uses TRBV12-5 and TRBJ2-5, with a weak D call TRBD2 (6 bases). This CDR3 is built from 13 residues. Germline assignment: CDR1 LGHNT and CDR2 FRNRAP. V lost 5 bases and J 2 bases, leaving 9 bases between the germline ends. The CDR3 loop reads CASGPGTQETQYF. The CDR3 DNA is TGTGCTAGTGGTCCCGGGACTCAAGAGACCCAGTACTTC.

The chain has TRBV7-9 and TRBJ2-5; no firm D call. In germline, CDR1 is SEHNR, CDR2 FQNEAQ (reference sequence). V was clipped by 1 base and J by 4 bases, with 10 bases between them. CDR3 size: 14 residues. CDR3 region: CASSLGFARETQYF. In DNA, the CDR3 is TGTGCCAGCAGCTTAGGTTTCGCGCGAGAGACCCAGTACTTC. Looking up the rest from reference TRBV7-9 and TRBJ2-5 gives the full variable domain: DTGVSQNPRHKITKRGQNVTFRCDPISEHNRLYWYRQTLGQGPEFLTYFQNEAQLEKSRLLSDRFSAERPKGSFSTLEIQRTEQGDSAMYLCASSLGFARETQYFGPGTRLLVL.

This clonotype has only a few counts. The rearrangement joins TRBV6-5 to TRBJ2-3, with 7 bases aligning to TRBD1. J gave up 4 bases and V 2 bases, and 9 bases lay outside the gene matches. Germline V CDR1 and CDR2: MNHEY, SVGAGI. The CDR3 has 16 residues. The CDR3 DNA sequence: TGTGCCAGCAGTTACGGTCGTACAGGGACAGCAGATACGCAGTATTTT. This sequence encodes CASSYGRTGTADTQYF.

The CDR3 nucleotides are TGCGCCAGCAGCGTCCTAGCGCCGAGCCAAGAGACCCAGTACTTC. It is translated as CASSVLAPSQETQYF. V gene TRBV5-1 combines with J gene TRBJ2-5, with D possibly TRBD2 on 6 matching bases. This CDR3 is 15 amino acids long. V gave up 4 bases and J gave up 1 base, with 14 bases separating them. The germline gives CDR1 SGHRS, CDR2 YFSETQ. The whole variable domain, remainder taken from reference TRBV5-1 and TRBJ2-5, is KAGVTQTPRYLIKTRGQQVTLSCSPISGHRSVSWYQQTPGQGLQFLFEYFSETQRNKGNFPGRFSGRQFSNSRSEMNVSTLELGDSALYLCASSVLAPSQETQYFGPGTRLLVL.

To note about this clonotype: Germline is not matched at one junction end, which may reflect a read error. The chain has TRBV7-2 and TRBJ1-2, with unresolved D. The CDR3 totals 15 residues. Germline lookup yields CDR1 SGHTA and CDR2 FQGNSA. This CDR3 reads CASSLDGSGSYGCTF. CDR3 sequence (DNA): TGTGCCAGCAGCTTAGATGGCAGTGGATCCTATGGCTGCACCTTC.

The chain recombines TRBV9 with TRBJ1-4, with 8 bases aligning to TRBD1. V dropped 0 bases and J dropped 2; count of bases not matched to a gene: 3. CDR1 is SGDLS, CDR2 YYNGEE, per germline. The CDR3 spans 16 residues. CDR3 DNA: TGTGCCAGCAGCGTAGGGTGGACAGGGACTAATGAAAAACTGTTTTTT. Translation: CASSVGWTGTNEKLFF.

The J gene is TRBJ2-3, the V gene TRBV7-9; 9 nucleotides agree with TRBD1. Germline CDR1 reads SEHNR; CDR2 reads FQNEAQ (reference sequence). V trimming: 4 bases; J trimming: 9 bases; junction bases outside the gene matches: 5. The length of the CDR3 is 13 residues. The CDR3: CASSSLDRGTQYF. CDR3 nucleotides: TGTGCCAGCAGCTCCCTAGACAGGGGGACGCAGTATTTT. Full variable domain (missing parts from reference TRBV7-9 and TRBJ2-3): DTGVSQNPRHKITKRGQNVTFRCDPISEHNRLYWYRQTLGQGPEFLTYFQNEAQLEKSRLLSDRFSAERPKGSFSTLEIQRTEQGDSAMYLCASSSLDRGTQYFGPGTRLTVL.

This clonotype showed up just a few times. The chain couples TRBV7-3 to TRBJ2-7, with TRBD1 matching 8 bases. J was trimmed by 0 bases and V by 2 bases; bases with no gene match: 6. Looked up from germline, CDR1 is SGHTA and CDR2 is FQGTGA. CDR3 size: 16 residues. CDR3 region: CASSLQGADLSYEQYF. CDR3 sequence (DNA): TGTGCCAGCAGCTTACAGGGGGCTGATCTCTCCTACGAGCAGTACTTC. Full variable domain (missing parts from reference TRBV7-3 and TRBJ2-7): GAGVSQTPSNKVTEKGKYVELRCDPISGHTALYWYRQSLGQGPEFLIYFQGTGAADDSGLPNDRFFAVRPEGSVSTLKIQRTERGDSAVYLCASSLQGADLSYEQYFGPGTRLTVT.

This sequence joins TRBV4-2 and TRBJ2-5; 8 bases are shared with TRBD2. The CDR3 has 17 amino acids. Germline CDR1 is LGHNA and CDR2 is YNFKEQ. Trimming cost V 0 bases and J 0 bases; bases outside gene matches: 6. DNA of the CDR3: TGTGCCAGCAGCCAAGATGGGATAGCGGGGTACCAAGAGACCCAGTACTTC. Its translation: CASSQDGIAGYQETQYF.

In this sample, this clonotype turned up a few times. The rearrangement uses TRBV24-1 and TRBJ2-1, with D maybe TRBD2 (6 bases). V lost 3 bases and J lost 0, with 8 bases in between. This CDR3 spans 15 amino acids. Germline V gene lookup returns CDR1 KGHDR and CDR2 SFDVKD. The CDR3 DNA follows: TGTGCCACCAGTGATGGGGGGAGCTCCTACAATGAGCAGTTCTTC. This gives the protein CATSDGGSSYNEQFF.

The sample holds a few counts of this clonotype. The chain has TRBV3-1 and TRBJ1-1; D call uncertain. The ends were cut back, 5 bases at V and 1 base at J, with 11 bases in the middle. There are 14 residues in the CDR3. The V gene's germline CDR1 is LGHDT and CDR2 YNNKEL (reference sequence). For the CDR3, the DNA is TGTGCCAGCAGCGTTCGTGCAGCGAACACTGAAGCTTTCTTT. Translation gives CASSVRAANTEAFF. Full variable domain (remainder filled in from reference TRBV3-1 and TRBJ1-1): DTAVSQTPKYLVTQMGNDKSIKCEQNLGHDTMYWYKQDSKKFLKIMFSYNNKELIINETVPNRFSPKSPDKAHLNLHINSLELGDSAVYFCASSVRAANTEAFFGQGTRLTVV.

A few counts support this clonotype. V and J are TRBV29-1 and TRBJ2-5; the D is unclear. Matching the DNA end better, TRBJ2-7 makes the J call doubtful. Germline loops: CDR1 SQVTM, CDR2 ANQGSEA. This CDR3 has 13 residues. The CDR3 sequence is CSVEGVGSYEQYF. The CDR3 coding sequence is TGCAGCGTTGAAGGAGTCGGATCCTACGAGCAGTACTTC.

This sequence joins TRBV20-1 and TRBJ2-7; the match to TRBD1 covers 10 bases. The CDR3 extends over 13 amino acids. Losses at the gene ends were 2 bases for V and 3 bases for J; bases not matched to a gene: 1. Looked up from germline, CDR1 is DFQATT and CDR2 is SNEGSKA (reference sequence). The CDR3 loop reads CSARRTGGYEQYF. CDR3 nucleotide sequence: TGCAGTGCTAGACGGACAGGGGGCTACGAGCAGTACTTC.

The CDR3 spells CASSQDRVKYNEQFF. CDR3 in DNA: TGTGCCAGCAGCCAAGACAGGGTGAAGTACAATGAGCAGTTCTTC. The chain combines TRBV4-2 with TRBJ2-1, with D maybe TRBD1 (5 bases). Looked up from germline, CDR1 is LGHNA and CDR2 is YNFKEQ. The CDR3 length is 15 residues. Trimming cost V 0 bases and J 4 bases, with 10 bases left between them.

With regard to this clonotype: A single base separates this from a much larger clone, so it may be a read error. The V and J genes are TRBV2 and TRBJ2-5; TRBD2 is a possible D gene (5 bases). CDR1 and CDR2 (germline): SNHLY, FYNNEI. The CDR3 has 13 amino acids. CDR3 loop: CASDLRVGETQCF. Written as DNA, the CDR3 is TGTGCCAGCGATCTGAGGGTGGGAGAGACCCAGTGCTTC.

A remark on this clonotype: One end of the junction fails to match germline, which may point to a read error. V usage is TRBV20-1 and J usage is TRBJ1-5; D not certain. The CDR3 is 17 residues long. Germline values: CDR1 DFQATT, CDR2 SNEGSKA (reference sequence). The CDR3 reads CSARDLSTHDSNRPQHF. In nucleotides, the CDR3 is TGCAGTGCTAGAGATCTCTCTACCCATGATAGCAATCGGCCCCAGCATTTT.